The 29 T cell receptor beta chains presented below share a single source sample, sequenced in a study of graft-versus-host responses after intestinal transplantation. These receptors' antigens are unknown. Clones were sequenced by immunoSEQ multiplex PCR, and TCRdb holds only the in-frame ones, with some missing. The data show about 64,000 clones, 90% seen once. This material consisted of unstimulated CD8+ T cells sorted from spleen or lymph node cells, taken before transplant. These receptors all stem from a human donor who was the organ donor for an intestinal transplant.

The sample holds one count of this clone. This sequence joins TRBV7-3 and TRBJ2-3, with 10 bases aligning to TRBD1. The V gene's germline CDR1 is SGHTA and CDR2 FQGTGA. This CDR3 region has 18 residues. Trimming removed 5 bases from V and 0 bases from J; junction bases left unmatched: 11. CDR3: CASSRNRGQGFSTDTQYF. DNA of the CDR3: TGTGCCAGCAGCAGAAACCGGGGACAGGGGTTCAGCACAGATACGCAGTATTTT.

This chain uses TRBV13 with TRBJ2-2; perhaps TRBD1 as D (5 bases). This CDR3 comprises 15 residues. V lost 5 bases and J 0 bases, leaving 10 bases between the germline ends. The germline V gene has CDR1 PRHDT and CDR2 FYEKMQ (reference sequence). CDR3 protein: CASSIGHPNTGELFF. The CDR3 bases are TGTGCCAGCAGCATCGGACATCCGAACACCGGGGAGCTGTTTTTT.

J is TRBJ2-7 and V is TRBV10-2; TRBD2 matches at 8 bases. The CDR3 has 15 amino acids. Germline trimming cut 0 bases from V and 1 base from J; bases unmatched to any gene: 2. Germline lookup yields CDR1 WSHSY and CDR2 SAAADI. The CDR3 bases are TGCGCCAGCAGTGAGTCGGGACTAGGGTCCTACGAGCAGTACTTC. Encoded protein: CASSESGLGSYEQYF.

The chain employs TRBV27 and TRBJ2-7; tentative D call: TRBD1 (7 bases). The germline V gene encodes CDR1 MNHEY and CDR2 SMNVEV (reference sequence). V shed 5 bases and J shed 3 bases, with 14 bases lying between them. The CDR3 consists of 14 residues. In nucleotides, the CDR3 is TGTGCCAGCAGTCGCGGGGACAGCTACTACGAGCAGTACTTC. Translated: CASSRGDSYYEQYF.

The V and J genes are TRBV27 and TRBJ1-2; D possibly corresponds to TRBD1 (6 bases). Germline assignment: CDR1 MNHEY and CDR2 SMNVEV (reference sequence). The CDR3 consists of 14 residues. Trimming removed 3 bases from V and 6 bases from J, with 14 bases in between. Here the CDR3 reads CASSFNWDIDGYTF. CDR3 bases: TGTGCCAGCAGTTTCAACTGGGACATCGATGGCTACACCTTC.

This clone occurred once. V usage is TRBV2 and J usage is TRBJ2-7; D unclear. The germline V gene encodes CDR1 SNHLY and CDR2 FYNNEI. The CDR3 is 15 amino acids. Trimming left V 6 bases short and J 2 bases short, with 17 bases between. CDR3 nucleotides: TGTGCCAGCAGCCAGCCAGCGTACCCTGCCTACGAGCAGTACTTC. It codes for CASSQPAYPAYEQYF.

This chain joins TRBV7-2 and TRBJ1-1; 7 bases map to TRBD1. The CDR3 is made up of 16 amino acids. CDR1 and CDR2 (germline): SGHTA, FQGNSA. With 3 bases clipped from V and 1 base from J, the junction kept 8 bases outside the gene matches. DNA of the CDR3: TGTGCCAGCAGCTTCGCAGGGGGAAGGGGGAACACTGAAGCTTTCTTT. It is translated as CASSFAGGRGNTEAFF.

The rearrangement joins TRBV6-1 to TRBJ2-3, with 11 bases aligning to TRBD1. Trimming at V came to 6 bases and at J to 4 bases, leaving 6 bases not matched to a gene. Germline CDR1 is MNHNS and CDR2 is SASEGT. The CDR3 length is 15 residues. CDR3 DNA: TGTGCCAGCAGCTCCGGGACAGGGGGGCCAGATACGCAGTATTTT. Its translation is CASSSGTGGPDTQYF.

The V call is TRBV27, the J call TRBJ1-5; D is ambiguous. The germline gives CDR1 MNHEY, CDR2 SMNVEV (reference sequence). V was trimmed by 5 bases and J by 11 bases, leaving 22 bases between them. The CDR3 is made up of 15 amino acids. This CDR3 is CASSPWGATQPAQHF. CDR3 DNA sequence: TGTGCCAGCAGTCCCTGGGGAGCTACCCAACCCGCCCAGCATTTT.

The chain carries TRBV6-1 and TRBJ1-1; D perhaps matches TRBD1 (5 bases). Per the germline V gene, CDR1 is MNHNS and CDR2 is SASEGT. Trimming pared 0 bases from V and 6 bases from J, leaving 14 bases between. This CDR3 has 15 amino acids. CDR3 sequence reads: CASSEARRVDSEAFF. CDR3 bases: TGTGCCAGCAGTGAAGCTCGCAGGGTTGATTCTGAAGCTTTCTTT.

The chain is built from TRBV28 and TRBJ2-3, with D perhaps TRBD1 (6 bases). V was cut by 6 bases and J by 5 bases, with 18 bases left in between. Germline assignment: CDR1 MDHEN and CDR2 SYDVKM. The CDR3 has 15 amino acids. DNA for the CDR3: TGTGCCAGCAGCCGCCACAGGGAAGTGGGAGATACGCAGTATTTT. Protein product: CASSRHREVGDTQYF.

The DNA for the CDR3 is TGTGCCAGCAGCCAAGATCCCGGGACAGGGGGCTACGAGCAGTACTTC. It codes for CASSQDPGTGGYEQYF. The chain couples TRBV4-2 to TRBJ2-7, with 11 nucleotides matching TRBD1. Germline V gene sequence: CDR1 LGHNA, CDR2 YNFKEQ. The ends lost 0 bases at V and 3 bases at J; junction bases unmatched: 4. This CDR3 contains 16 residues.

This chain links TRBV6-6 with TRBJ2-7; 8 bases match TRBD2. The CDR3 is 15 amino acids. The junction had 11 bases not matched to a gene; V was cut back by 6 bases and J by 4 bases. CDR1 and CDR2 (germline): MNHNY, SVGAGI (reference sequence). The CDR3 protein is CASSPFSGRTYEQYF. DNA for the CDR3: TGTGCCAGCAGCCCTTTCAGCGGGAGAACGTACGAGCAGTACTTC.

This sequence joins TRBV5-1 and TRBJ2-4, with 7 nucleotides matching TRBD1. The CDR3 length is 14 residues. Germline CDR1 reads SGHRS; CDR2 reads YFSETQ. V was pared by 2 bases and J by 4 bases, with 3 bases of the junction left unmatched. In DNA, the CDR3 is TGCGCCAGCAGCTTTCCGGGACAGAAAAACATTCAGTACTTC. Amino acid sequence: CASSFPGQKNIQYF. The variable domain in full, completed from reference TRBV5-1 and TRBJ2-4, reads KAGVTQTPRYLIKTRGQQVTLSCSPISGHRSVSWYQQTPGQGLQFLFEYFSETQRNKGNFPGRFSGRQFSNSRSEMNVSTLELGDSALYLCASSFPGQKNIQYFGAGTRLSVL.

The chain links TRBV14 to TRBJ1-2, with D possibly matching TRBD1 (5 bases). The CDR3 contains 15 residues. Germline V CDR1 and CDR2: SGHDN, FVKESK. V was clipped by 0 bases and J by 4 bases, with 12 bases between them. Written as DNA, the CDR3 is TGTGCCAGCAGCCAAGATAGGCGGGGCGCCTATGGCTACACCTTC. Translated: CASSQDRRGAYGYTF.

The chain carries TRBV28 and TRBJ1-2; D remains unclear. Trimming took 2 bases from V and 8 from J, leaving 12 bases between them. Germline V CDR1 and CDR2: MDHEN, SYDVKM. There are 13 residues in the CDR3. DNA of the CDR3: TGTGCCAGCAGTTTACGACGGCAGCGCGGCTACACCTTC. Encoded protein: CASSLRRQRGYTF.

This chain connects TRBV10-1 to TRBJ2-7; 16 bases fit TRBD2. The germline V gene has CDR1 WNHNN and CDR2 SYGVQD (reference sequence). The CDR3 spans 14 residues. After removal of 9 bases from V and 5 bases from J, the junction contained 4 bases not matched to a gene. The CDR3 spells CARSGLAGGDEQYF. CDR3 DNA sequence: TGCGCCAGATCGGGACTAGCGGGAGGGGACGAGCAGTACTTC.

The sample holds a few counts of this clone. CDR3 sequence: CAWRSGTGAAQPYTF. The CDR3 coding sequence is TGTGCCTGGAGATCCGGGACAGGGGCCGCTCAACCCTACACCTTC. This rearrangement joins TRBV30 to TRBJ1-2; 10 positions match TRBD1. The CDR3 sequence is 15 residues long. Germline V gives CDR1 GTSNPN, CDR2 SVGIG (reference sequence). V shed 3 bases, J shed 10 bases, and the junction held 14 bases outside the gene matches.

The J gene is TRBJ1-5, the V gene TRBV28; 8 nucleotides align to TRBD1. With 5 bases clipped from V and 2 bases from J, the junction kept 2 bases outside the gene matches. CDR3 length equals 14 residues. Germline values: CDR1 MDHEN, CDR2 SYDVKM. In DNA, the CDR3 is TGTGCCAGCAGTCGACAGGGGCGCAATCAGCCCCAGCATTTT. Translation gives CASSRQGRNQPQHF.

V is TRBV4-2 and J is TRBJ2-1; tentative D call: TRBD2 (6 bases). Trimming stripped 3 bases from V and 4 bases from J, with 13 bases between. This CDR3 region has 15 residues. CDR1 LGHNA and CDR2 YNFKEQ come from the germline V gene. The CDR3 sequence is CASSHNPGEYNEQFF. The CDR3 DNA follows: TGTGCCAGCAGCCATAACCCGGGGGAATACAATGAGCAGTTCTTC.

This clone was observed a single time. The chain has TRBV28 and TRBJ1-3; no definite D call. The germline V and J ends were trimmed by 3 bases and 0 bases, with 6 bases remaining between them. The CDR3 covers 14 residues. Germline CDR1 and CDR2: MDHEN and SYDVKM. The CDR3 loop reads CASSFLTSGNTIYF. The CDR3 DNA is TGTGCCAGCAGTTTCCTAACCTCTGGAAACACCATATATTTT.

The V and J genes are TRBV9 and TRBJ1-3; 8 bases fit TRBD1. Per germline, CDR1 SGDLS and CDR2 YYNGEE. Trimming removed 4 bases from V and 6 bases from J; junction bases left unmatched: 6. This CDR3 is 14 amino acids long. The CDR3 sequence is CASSLQTGENTIYF. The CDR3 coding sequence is TGTGCCAGCAGCCTCCAGACAGGGGAAAACACCATATATTTT.

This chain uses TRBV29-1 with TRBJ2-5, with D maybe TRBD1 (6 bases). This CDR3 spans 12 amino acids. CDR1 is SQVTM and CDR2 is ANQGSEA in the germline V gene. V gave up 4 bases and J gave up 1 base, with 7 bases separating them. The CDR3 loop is CSVGTVQETQYF. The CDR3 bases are TGCAGCGTTGGGACAGTCCAAGAGACCCAGTACTTC.

The chain's CDR3 is CATDPTGRDTEAFF. In nucleotides, the CDR3 is TGTGCCACCGATCCAACCGGGAGGGACACTGAAGCTTTCTTT. This chain joins TRBV6-5 and TRBJ1-1, with no clear D. Germline CDR1 reads MNHEY; CDR2 reads SVGAGI. With 10 bases removed from V and 3 bases from J, the gap between germline ends came to 18 bases. The CDR3 covers 14 residues.

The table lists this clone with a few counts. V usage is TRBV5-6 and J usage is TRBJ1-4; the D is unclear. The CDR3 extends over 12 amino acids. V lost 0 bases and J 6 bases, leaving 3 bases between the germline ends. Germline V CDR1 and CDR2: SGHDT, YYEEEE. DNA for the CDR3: TGTGCCAGCAGCTTGGGAGATGAAAAACTGTTTTTT. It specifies CASSLGDEKLFF.

CDR3 DNA sequence: TGTGCCAGCAGTTTGTATAGGCCGGGGGATCGTAATGGCTACACCTTC. It specifies CASSLYRPGDRNGYTF. The gene calls are TRBV28 and TRBJ1-2; the D gene is possibly TRBD1 (5 bases). Germline V lookup: CDR1 MDHEN, CDR2 SYDVKM. The V gene lost 3 bases and the J gene lost 6 bases, with 20 bases spanning the gap. This CDR3 has 16 residues.

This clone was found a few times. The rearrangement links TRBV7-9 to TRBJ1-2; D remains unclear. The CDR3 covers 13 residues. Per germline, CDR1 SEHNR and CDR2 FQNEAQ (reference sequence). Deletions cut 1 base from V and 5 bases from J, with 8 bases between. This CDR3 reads CASSLGGLYGYTF. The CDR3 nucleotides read TGTGCCAGCAGCTTAGGTGGCCTTTATGGCTACACCTTC.

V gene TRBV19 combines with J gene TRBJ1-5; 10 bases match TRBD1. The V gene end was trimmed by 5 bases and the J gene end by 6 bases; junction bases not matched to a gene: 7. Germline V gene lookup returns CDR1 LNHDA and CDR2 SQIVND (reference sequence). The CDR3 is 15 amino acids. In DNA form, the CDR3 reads TGTGCCAGTAGTTCCCTGGGACAGGGGATTCAGCCCCAGCATTTT. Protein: CASSSLGQGIQPQHF. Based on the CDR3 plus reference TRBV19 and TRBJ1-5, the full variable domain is DGGITQSPKYLFRKEGQNVTLSCEQNLNHDAMYWYRQDPGQGLRLIYYSQIVNDFQKGDIAEGYSVSREKKESFPLTVTSAQKNPTAFYLCASSSLGQGIQPQHFGDGTRLSIL.

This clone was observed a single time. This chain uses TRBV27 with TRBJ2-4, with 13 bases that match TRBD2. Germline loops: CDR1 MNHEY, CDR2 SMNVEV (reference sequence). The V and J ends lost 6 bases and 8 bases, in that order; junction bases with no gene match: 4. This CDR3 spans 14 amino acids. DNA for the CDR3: TGTGCCAGCAGACTAGCGGGAGGGCAAGACATTCAGTACTTC. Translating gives CASRLAGGQDIQYF.